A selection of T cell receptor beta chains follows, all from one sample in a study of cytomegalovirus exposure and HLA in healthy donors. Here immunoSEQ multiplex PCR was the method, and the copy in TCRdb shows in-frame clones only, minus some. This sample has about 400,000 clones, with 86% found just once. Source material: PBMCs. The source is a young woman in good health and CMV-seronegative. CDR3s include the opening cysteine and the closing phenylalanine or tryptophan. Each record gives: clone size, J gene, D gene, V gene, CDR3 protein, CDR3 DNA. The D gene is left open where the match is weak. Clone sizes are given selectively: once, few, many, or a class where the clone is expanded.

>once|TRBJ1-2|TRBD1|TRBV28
CASRGTRDSFTGYTF
TGTGCCAGCAGGGGCACCCGGGACAGTTTCACTGGCTACACCTTC
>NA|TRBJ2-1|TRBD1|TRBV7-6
CASSLTGGTYNEQFF
TGTGCCAGCAGCTTGACAGGGGGCACCTACAATGAGCAGTTCTTC
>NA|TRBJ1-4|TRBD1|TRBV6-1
CASSPWTGGSEKLFF
TGTGCCAGCAGCCCCTGGACAGGGGGTAGTGAAAAACTGTTTTTT
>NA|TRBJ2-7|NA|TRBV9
CASSAVGGPPYEQYF
TGTGCCAGCAGCGCTGTCGGCGGCCCTCCCTACGAGCAGTACTTC
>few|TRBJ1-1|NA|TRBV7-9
CASSFSLNTEAFF
TGTGCCAGCAGCTTTTCTCTGAACACTGAAGCTTTCTTT
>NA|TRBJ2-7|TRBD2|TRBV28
CASKVGGEVDEQYF
TGTGCCAGCAAGGTCGGGGGGGAGGTGGACGAGCAGTACTTC
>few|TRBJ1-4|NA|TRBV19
CASSMAPGHTNEKLFF
TGTGCCAGTAGTATGGCCCCGGGACATACTAATGAAAAACTGTTTTTT
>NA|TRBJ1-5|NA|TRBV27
CASSLLGPNQPQHF
TGTGCCAGCAGTTTATTGGGGCCCAATCAGCCCCAGCATTTT
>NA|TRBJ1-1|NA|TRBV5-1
CASSPEASTEAFF
TGCGCCAGCAGTCCAGAGGCGAGCACTGAAGCTTTCTTT
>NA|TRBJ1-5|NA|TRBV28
CASSPQDSYSNQPQHF
TGTGCCAGCAGTCCGCAGGACAGTTATAGCAATCAGCCCCAGCATTTT
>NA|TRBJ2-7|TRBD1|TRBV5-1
CASSPRQGTTYEQYF
TGCGCCAGCAGCCCAAGACAGGGTACTACCTACGAGCAGTACTTC
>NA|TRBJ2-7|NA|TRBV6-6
CASRDTDRPGEQYF
TGTGCCAGCAGGGATACGGACCGACCGGGGGAGCAGTACTTC
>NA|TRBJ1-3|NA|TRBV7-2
CASSLNHRTSGNTIYF
TGTGCCAGCAGCTTAAATCACAGGACCTCTGGAAACACCATATATTTT
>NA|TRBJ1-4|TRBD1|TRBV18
CASSPGQGAEKLFF
TGTGCCAGCTCACCGGGACAGGGGGCGGAAAAACTGTTTTTT
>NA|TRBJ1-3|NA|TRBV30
CAWSSGLGSGNTIYF
TGTGCCTGGAGTTCCGGACTGGGCTCTGGAAACACCATATATTTT
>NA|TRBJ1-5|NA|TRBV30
CAWSVENSNQPQHF
TGTGCCTGGAGTGTAGAGAATAGCAATCAGCCCCAGCATTTT
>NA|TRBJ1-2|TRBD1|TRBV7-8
CASSLVQGAWAYGYTF
TGTGCCAGCAGCTTAGTGCAGGGGGCGTGGGCCTATGGCTACACCTTC
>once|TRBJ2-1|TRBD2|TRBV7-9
CASSYPGTSGRNEQFF
TGTGCCAGCAGTTACCCCGGGACTAGCGGGAGGAATGAGCAGTTCTTC
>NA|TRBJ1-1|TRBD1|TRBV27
CASSFSRGLEAEAFF
TGTGCCAGCAGTTTCTCCAGGGGGCTCGAGGCTGAAGCTTTCTTT
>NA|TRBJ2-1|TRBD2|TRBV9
CASNLAGAGEQFF
TGTGCCAGCAACTTAGCGGGAGCGGGTGAGCAGTTCTTC
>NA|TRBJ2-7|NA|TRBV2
CASSENSRVDEQYF
TGTGCCAGCAGTGAAAACAGTAGAGTCGACGAGCAGTACTTC
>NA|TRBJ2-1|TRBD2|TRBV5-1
CASSQAGGSYNEQFF
TGCGCCAGCAGCCAAGCGGGAGGCTCCTACAATGAGCAGTTCTTC
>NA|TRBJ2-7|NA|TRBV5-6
CASSYTGQFYEQYF
TGTGCCAGCAGCTACACCGGACAGTTCTACGAGCAGTACTTC
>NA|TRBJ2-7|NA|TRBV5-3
CARSWYFTVGQYF
TGTGCCAGAAGCTGGTATTTTACAGTTGGGCAGTACTTC
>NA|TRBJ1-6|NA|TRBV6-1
CASSDFPGGNSPLHF
TGTGCCAGCAGTGACTTCCCGGGGGGTAACTCACCCCTCCACTTT
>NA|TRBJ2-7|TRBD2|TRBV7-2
CASSPSGLASYEQYF
TGTGCCAGCAGCCCCTCGGGACTAGCCTCCTACGAGCAGTACTTC
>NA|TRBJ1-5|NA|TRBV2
CASSETGGNQPQHF
TGTGCCAGCAGTGAAACGGGGGGCAATCAGCCCCAGCATTTT
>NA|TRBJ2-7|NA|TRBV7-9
CASSRDYEQYF
TGTGCCAGCAGCCGGGACTACGAGCAGTACTTC
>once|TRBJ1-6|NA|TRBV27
CASSLSRAGGTSPLHF
TGTGCCAGCAGTTTATCGCGCGCGGGTGGCACGTCACCCCTCCACTTT
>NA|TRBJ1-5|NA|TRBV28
CAIREAGNQPQHF
TGTGCCATCAGGGAGGCTGGCAATCAGCCCCAGCATTTT
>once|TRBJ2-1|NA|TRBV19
CASSHLNEQFF
TGTGCCAGTAGTCACTTAAATGAGCAGTTCTTC
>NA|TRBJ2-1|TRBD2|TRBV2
CARRGTSLRGEQFF
TGTGCCAGGAGAGGGACTAGTCTTCGTGGTGAGCAGTTCTTC
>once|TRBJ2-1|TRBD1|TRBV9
CASSGGTGGDYNEQFF
TGTGCCAGCAGCGGTGGGACAGGGGGCGACTACAATGAGCAGTTCTTC
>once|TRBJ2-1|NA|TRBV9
CASSSGRGVSYNEQFF
TGTGCCAGCAGCTCCGGGCGCGGGGTTTCCTACAATGAGCAGTTCTTC
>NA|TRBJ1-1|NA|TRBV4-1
CASSQSFGYTEAFF
TGCGCCAGCAGCCAGAGTTTCGGGTACACTGAAGCTTTCTTT
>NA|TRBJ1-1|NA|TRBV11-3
CASSLVQGTEAFF
TGTGCCAGCAGCTTAGTCCAGGGAACTGAAGCTTTCTTT
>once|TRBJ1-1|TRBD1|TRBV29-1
CSVYRGLEAEAFF
TGCAGCGTGTACAGGGGGCTGGAAGCTGAAGCTTTCTTT
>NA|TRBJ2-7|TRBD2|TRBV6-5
CASSREGSYEQYF
TGTGCCAGCAGCCGGGAGGGGAGCTACGAGCAGTACTTC
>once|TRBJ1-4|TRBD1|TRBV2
CASSGTGFEKLFF
TGTGCCAGCAGTGGGACAGGGTTTGAAAAACTGTTTTTT
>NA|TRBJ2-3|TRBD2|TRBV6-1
CASSEQSGRTDTQYF
TGTGCCAGCAGTGAACAGAGCGGGAGGACAGATACGCAGTATTTT
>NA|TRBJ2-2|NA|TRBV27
CASSLWAGIATGELFF
TGTGCCAGCAGTTTATGGGCGGGGATTGCGACCGGGGAGCTGTTTTTT
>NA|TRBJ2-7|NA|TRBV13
CASSLGVNYEQYF
TGTGCCAGCAGTCTAGGGGTCAACTACGAGCAGTACTTC
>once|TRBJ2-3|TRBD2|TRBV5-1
CASSWGLAGSTDTQYF
TGCGCCAGCAGCTGGGGACTAGCGGGGAGCACAGATACGCAGTATTTT
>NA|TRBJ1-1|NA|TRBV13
CASSLSRAEAFF
TGTGCCAGCAGCTTATCCCGAGCTGAAGCTTTCTTT
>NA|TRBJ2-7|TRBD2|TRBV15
CATSRHTLRGGGRNEQYF
TGTGCCACCAGCAGACATACCCTGCGCGGGGGAGGACGAAACGAGCAGTACTTC
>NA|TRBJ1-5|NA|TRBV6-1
CASAPVNSNQPQHF
TGTGCCAGCGCCCCGGTGAATAGCAATCAGCCCCAGCATTTT
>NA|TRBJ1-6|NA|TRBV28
CASSVLSGNSPLHF
TGTGCCAGCAGTGTCCTGTCTGGCAATTCACCCCTCCACTTT
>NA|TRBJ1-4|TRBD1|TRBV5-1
CASSSDRVKLFF
TGCGCCAGCAGCTCGGACAGGGTGAAACTGTTTTTT
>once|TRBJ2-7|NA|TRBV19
CASSAKEHYEQYF
TGTGCCAGTAGTGCGAAGGAGCATTACGAGCAGTACTTC
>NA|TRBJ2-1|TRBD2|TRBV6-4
CASSDSIAGGPGFF
TGTGCCAGCAGTGACTCGATTGCGGGAGGGCCAGGGTTCTTC
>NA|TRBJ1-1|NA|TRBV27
CASSLYGEAFF
TGTGCCAGCAGCCTTTACGGTGAAGCTTTCTTT
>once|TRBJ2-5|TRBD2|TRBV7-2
CASSPVGAGVVETQYF
TGTGCCAGCAGCCCCGTGGGAGCGGGAGTAGTGGAGACCCAGTACTTC
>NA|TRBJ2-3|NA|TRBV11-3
CASSYRTSTDTQYF
TGTGCCAGCAGCTACCGAACTAGCACAGATACGCAGTATTTT